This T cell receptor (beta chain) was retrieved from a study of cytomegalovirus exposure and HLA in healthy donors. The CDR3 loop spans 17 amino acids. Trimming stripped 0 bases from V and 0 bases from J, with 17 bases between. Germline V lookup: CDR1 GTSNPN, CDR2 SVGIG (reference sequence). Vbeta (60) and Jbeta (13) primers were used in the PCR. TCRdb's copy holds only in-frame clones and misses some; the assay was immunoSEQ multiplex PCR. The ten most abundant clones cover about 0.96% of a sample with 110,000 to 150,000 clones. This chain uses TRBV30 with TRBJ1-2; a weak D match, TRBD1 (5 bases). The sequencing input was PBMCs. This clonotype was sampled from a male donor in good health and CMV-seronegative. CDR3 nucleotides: TGTGCCTGGAGTGTACGGGTGGGGCTCCAAGCTAACTATGGCTACACCTTC. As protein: CAWSVRVGLQANYGYTF.